This T cell receptor beta chain came from a study of cytomegalovirus exposure and HLA in healthy donors. Notes on the study in general: CMV antigen specificity of three CMV-associated chains was confirmed in vitro.

With respect to this clone: As yet, its antigen is unknown.

Only in-frame clones appear in the TCRdb table, and some are missing; sequencing was by immunoSEQ multiplex PCR. The sample gives 150,000 to 200,000 clones, just under 90% of which show up once; 4% to 5% is in the top ten. Germline V lookup: CDR1 SGDLS, CDR2 YYNGEE. The CDR3 contains 16 residues. Trimming at V came to 3 bases and at J to 8 bases, leaving 8 bases not matched to a gene. The chain joins TRBV9 to TRBJ2-1; 13 nucleotides align to TRBD2. The sample consisted of PBMCs. The receptor's source is a man between 18 and 29 years old in good health and CMV-seropositive. The CDR3 coding sequence is TGTGCCAGCAGCGGAACTAGCGGGAGGGCCGTGGATGAGCAGTTCTTC. This codes for CASSGTSGRAVDEQFF.